This T cell receptor beta chain was recorded in a study of control samples from healthy donors and cancer patients (dated by TCRdb to about 2020). Preparation of the library involved the immunoSEQ multiplex PCR assay. TCRdb provides this immuneACCESS table in a form limited to in-frame rearrangements. Some clones are lacking; in checked studies, under half of them reflect an unresolved V gene, and why the rest are absent is not known. The sample table records over 100,000 clones; 92% of these occur just once. The ten largest clones represent about 1.9% of the sample. The CDR1 and CDR2 encoded by the germline V gene are SGHVS and FQNEAQ. Reading from cysteine to phenylalanine, the CDR3 counts 15 amino acids. Just CDR3 DNA is preserved here, 45 bases in frame from base 1. The germline V and J ends show losses of 2 bases and 3 bases respectively, and no gene match explains 3 bases of the junction. Concerning this clone itself: Its binding antigen is unknown. No much larger clone exists at a distance of one base, and base qualities are not known.

This TCR derives from a woman between 50 and 59 years old in good health. In this chain, TRBV7-8 is recombined with TRBJ1-2; TRBD1 matches 10 bases in the middle. The sequenced material came from blood. CDR3 reads: CASSLKTGGDYGYTF. The nucleotide sequence reads as follows: TGTGCCAGCAGCTTAAAGACAGGGGGCGACTATGGCTACACCTTC.